These 25 T cell receptor beta chains were all obtained from the same sample, sequenced in a study of prognosis after radiotherapy for stage I lung cancer. Genomic DNA was the source, and TCR beta CDR3 was amplified from it by two-round multiplex PCR. Round one of PCR was performed, and it used primers specific to each TRBV and TRBJ gene. In TCRdb, the multiplex PCR reads were re-called with MiXCR into one record per CDR3 protein. The sample records 27,000 or so distinct CDR3 sequences, around 41% being singletons. Here the sequenced sample was PBMCs, taken before or after stereotactic body radiation therapy (not recorded which). These receptor sequences come from a donor aged 50 or older with non-small cell lung cancer.

This clonotype was seen repeatedly, ten times or more. The chain couples TRBV6-1 to TRBJ2-3, with D perhaps TRBD1 (6 bases). The ends were cut back, 6 bases at V and 7 bases at J, with 17 bases in the middle. The CDR3 is made up of 14 amino acids. Looked up from germline, CDR1 is MNHNS and CDR2 is SASEGT. CDR3 sequence (DNA): TGTGCCAGCAGCACATCACAGGGAATAAATACGCAGTATTTT. This translates into CASSTSQGINTQYF.

Concerning this clonotype itself: Since a far larger clone is one base different, this is likely a read error. The chain carries TRBV28 and TRBJ2-7, with 7 bases lining up with TRBD2. The CDR3 sequence is 13 residues long. J gave up 1 base and V 9 bases, and 6 bases lay outside the gene matches. Per the germline V gene, CDR1 is MDHEN and CDR2 is SYDVKM. The CDR3 DNA follows: TGTGCCAGGAGCTTCGGGGGGTCCTACGAGCAGTACTTC. This gives the protein CARSFGGSYEQYF.

The chain recombines TRBV5-4 with TRBJ2-5; maybe TRBD2 (6 bases). The V and J ends lost 4 bases and 4 bases respectively, with 17 bases between them. The length of the CDR3 is 15 residues. Germline values: CDR1 SGHNT, CDR2 YYREEE (reference sequence). Here the CDR3 DNA reads TGTGCCAGCAGCCCACCAGGCTGGGGAGGAGAGACCCAGTACTTC. Translation gives CASSPPGWGGETQYF.

This clonotype came up many times. J is TRBJ1-4 and V is TRBV15; a possible D gene is TRBD1 (6 bases). This CDR3 region has 15 residues. Trimming shortened V by 5 bases and J by 1 base, and 11 bases separated the two germline ends. Germline lookup yields CDR1 LNHNV and CDR2 YYDKDF (reference sequence). The CDR3 nucleotides are TGTGCCACCAGCTTCCAGGGGCGAACTAATGAAAAACTGTTTTTT. Translated, it gives CATSFQGRTNEKLFF.

This clonotype was detected many times. The chain couples TRBV2 to TRBJ2-7; TRBD1 aligns across 7 bases. The trim removed 6 bases at V and 4 bases at J, leaving 3 bases unmatched. CDR1 SNHLY and CDR2 FYNNEI come from the germline V gene. The CDR3 is 12 residues long. CDR3 in amino acids: CASRPGQYEQYF. Written as DNA, the CDR3 is TGTGCCAGCAGACCGGGACAGTACGAGCAGTACTTC.

In this sample, this clonotype turned up a few times. The genes are TRBV7-2 and TRBJ2-5; D remains unclear. Germline CDR1 SGHTA, CDR2 FQGNSA. This CDR3 is built from 13 residues. V lost 1 base and J lost 4, with 7 bases in between. DNA of the CDR3: TGTGCCAGCAGCTTAGGCCACGGAGAGACCCAGTACTTC. Translated, it gives CASSLGHGETQYF.

The chain combines TRBV19 with TRBJ1-5, with no clear D. The CDR3 length is 12 residues. The V end was cut by 7 bases, the J end by 3 bases, with 7 bases between. Per the germline V gene, CDR1 is LNHDA and CDR2 is SQIVND (reference sequence). CDR3 nucleotides: TGTGCCAGTATAAGGGTCAATCAGCCCCAGCATTTT. Translating it yields CASIRVNQPQHF.

This clonotype was counted many times. The chain recombines TRBV4-1 with TRBJ2-1; D gene ambiguous. CDR1 MGHRA and CDR2 YSYEKL come from the germline V gene. V lost 1 base and J lost 4, with 5 bases in between. This CDR3 spans 13 amino acids. CDR3 region: CASSQVGYNEQFF. The CDR3 nucleotides are TGCGCCAGCAGCCAAGTCGGGTACAATGAGCAGTTCTTC.

This clonotype was counted at least ten times. The chain joins TRBV3-1 to TRBJ2-5, with TRBD2 matching 16 bases. V was pared by 4 bases and J by 1 base, with 6 bases of the junction left unmatched. Germline V CDR1 and CDR2: LGHDT, YNNKEL (reference sequence). There are 18 residues in the CDR3. Written as DNA, the CDR3 is TGTGCCAGCAGCCCCGGGACTAGCGGGGGGGTGTCCCAAGAGACCCAGTACTTC. Residues: CASSPGTSGGVSQETQYF.

V is TRBV19 and J is TRBJ2-1; 16 nucleotides line up with TRBD2. V trimming: 6 bases; J trimming: 0 bases; junction bases outside the gene matches: 5. This CDR3 has 18 amino acids. From germline, CDR1 is LNHDA and CDR2 SQIVND (reference sequence). In DNA, the CDR3 is TGTGCCAGTAGCACCGGGACTAGCGGGGGGGACTCCTACAATGAGCAGTTCTTC. It is translated as CASSTGTSGGDSYNEQFF.

This clonotype was counted at least ten times. The chain recombines TRBV18 with TRBJ2-5; a possible D gene is TRBD2 (5 bases). V lost 6 bases and J 6 bases, leaving 14 bases between the germline ends. CDR3 length equals 13 residues. Germline assignment: CDR1 KGHSH and CDR2 LQKENI. The CDR3 DNA follows: TGTGCCAGCTCTCTAGCTCCGGGGAAGACCCAGTACTTC. This translates into CASSLAPGKTQYF. Full variable domain (rest looked up from reference TRBV18 and TRBJ2-5): NAGVMQNPRHLVRRRGQEARLRCSPMKGHSHVYWYRQLPEEGLKFMVYLQKENIIDESGMPKERFSAEFPKEGPSILRIQQVVRGDSAAYFCASSLAPGKTQYFGPGTRLLVL.

In regard to this clonotype: One junction end does not reproduce the germline sequence, and a read error may be involved. The chain links TRBV19 to TRBJ1-5; a possible D gene is TRBD1 (6 bases). CDR1 LNHDA and CDR2 SQIVND come from the germline V gene (reference sequence). This CDR3 spans 14 amino acids. The CDR3 region is CAISIGQINQPQHF. CDR3 coding DNA: TGTGCCATTAGTATTGGACAGATCAATCAGCCCCAGCATTTT.

The sample holds many counts of this clonotype. V is TRBV30 and J is TRBJ1-2; D is uncertain. Germline values: CDR1 GTSNPN, CDR2 SVGIG (reference sequence). The CDR3 has 10 residues. V dropped 4 bases and J dropped 8 bases, with 8 bases sitting between them. The CDR3 region is CAWKASGYTF. The CDR3 nucleotides are TGTGCCTGGAAGGCGAGCGGCTACACCTTC.

This clonotype was recorded only once. A far larger clone is one base from this, pointing to a likely read error. This chain links TRBV6-8 with TRBJ2-2; tentative D call: TRBD1 (6 bases). Germline V gives CDR1 MNHGY, CDR2 SAAAGT. There are 15 residues in the CDR3. CDR3 in DNA: TGTGCCAACAGTTACTCGTTTTCAGGGGCCGGGGAGCTGTTTTTT. Encoded protein: CANSYSFSGAGELFF.

Ten or more counts support this clonotype. The chain recombines TRBV11-2 with TRBJ2-5, with 12 bases aligning to TRBD2. V trimming: 5 bases; J trimming: 3 bases; junction bases outside the gene matches: 4. CDR1 SGHAT and CDR2 FQNNGV come from the germline V gene. This CDR3 is 15 amino acids long. Here the CDR3 DNA reads TGTGCCAGCAGCCTACGACTAGCGGGAGAAGAGACCCAGTACTTC. This translates into CASSLRLAGEETQYF.

The chain uses TRBV5-1 and TRBJ2-3, with TRBD2 matching over 9 bases. The CDR3 consists of 14 residues. Germline CDR1 SGHRS, CDR2 YFSETQ. Trimming at V came to 6 bases and at J to 2 bases, leaving 4 bases not matched to a gene. CDR3 DNA sequence: TGCGCCAGCAAATTAGCGGGAGTCACAGATACGCAGTATTTT. The encoded protein is CASKLAGVTDTQYF. The full variable domain, in which reference TRBV5-1 and TRBJ2-3 provide the parts outside the CDR3, is KAGVTQTPRYLIKTRGQQVTLSCSPISGHRSVSWYQQTPGQGLQFLFEYFSETQRNKGNFPGRFSGRQFSNSRSEMNVSTLELGDSALYLCASKLAGVTDTQYFGPGTRLTVL.

In regard to this clonotype: A much larger clone lies a single base off, so this may be a read error. The chain joins TRBV10-2 to TRBJ2-5, with 9 bases matching TRBD1. The CDR3 is made up of 15 amino acids. Germline-derived CDR1 and CDR2 are WSHSY and SAAADI. Here the CDR3 DNA reads TGCGCCAGCAGTGAATCGGACAGGGGAGGGGAGACCAAGTACTTC. Its translation is CASSESDRGGETKYF.

As to this clonotype: A junction end diverges from the germline sequence, so it may reflect a read error. This chain connects TRBV10-3 to TRBJ2-7, with D possibly TRBD1 on 6 matching bases. CDR3 length: 13 amino acids. Germline CDR1 and CDR2: ENHRY and SYGVKD. CDR3 region: CATGDMGAYERYF. The CDR3, as DNA: TGTGCCACCGGGGACATGGGAGCCTACGAGCGGTACTTC.

This clonotype was detected ten times or more. The V gene is TRBV19, the J gene TRBJ2-7, with 9 bases that match TRBD1. The CDR3 has 15 amino acids. With 3 bases clipped from V and 0 bases from J, the junction kept 3 bases outside the gene matches. Germline V gene lookup returns CDR1 LNHDA and CDR2 SQIVND (reference sequence). The CDR3 is CASSIGTGSSYEQYF. The DNA for the CDR3 is TGTGCCAGTAGTATCGGGACAGGGAGCTCCTACGAGCAGTACTTC.

This clonotype was seen many times. The CDR3 loop reads CASGGLSNTGELFF. In DNA, the CDR3 is TGTGCCAGCGGGGGCCTTTCGAACACCGGGGAGCTGTTTTTT. The chain combines TRBV28 with TRBJ2-2; D might be TRBD1 (6 bases). The V end lost 8 bases, the J end lost 0 bases, and 10 bases lay between the germline ends. From germline, CDR1 is MDHEN and CDR2 SYDVKM. The CDR3 runs to 14 residues.

In this sample, this clonotype turned up many times. The chain employs TRBV27 and TRBJ2-7; D not certain. This CDR3 region has 13 residues. Germline V gives CDR1 MNHEY, CDR2 SMNVEV (reference sequence). Trimming took off 9 bases at V and 2 bases at J, with 14 bases between the two ends. CDR3 in amino acids: CARYTEYAYEQYF. In DNA form, the CDR3 reads TGTGCCAGGTACACGGAATATGCCTACGAGCAGTACTTC.

This clonotype has more than one count but fewer than ten. CDR3 sequence (DNA): TGCGCCAGCAGCCAAGACACAGATTCACCCCTCCACTTT. This codes for CASSQDTDSPLHF. The chain is built from TRBV4-3 and TRBJ1-6, with D unclear. The CDR3 totals 13 residues. V was shortened by 0 bases and J by 8 bases, with 5 bases between the two germline ends. Germline loops: CDR1 LGHNA, CDR2 YSLEER.

Many counts were recorded for this clonotype. The CDR3 reads CASSPGGFRYGYTF. DNA of the CDR3: TGTGCCAGCAGTCCCGGGGGATTTCGATATGGCTACACCTTC. V and J are TRBV6-4 and TRBJ1-2; perhaps TRBD1 as D (5 bases). The ends were cut back, 5 bases at V and 5 bases at J, with 15 bases in the middle. This CDR3 contains 14 residues. Germline V CDR1 and CDR2: MRHNA, SNTAGT.

The genes are TRBV20-1 and TRBJ2-2; 8 bases map to TRBD1. The CDR3 loop spans 15 amino acids. Per the germline V gene, CDR1 is DFQATT and CDR2 is SNEGSKA (reference sequence). The junction had 9 bases not matched to a gene; V was cut back by 3 bases and J by 6 bases. The CDR3 region is CSASGIRGRPGELFF. DNA for the CDR3: TGCAGTGCTAGCGGAATCAGGGGGCGCCCCGGGGAGCTGTTTTTT.

The chain carries TRBV20-1 and TRBJ2-5, with D perhaps TRBD2 (6 bases). Trimming stripped 0 bases from V and 6 bases from J, with 14 bases between. This CDR3 is built from 14 residues. The germline V gene encodes CDR1 DFQATT and CDR2 SNEGSKA (reference sequence). The chain's CDR3 is CSARDALAGKTQYF. CDR3 nucleotide sequence: TGCAGTGCTAGAGATGCACTAGCAGGAAAGACCCAGTACTTC.